This T cell receptor beta chain is from a study of a mutant IDH1 vaccine in newly diagnosed glioma (dated by TCRdb to the early 2020s). Concerning the study at large: Vaccination began 4-6 weeks after radiotherapy alone, or alongside temozolomide cycles in the chemotherapy-containing groups. The roughly 34 treated patients were about 60% male and around 40% female, with a mean age of around 40 years. Before enrollment, patients had received standard therapy of radiotherapy alone, temozolomide alone, or radiochemotherapy with temozolomide; most received the combination. Visit V12 was the week-35 safety follow-up and visit V13 was the week-47 end of study. Peripheral blood samples were drawn at six visits, namely V03 (baseline), V05, V07, V10, V12 and V13. Longitudinal TCRB deep sequencing was performed for some 25 treated patients wherever samples were available for exploratory analyses.

Concerning this clone: Its binding antigen is unknown. Per-nucleotide qualities are absent, and no much larger clonotype sits a single base away.

Based on the germline V gene, the CDR1 and CDR2 sequences are SNHLY and FYNNEI. From the cysteine through the phenylalanine, the CDR3 covers 15 amino acids. The read is trimmed to its CDR3 DNA, 45 bases read in frame from base 1. The trim is 5 bases for V and 3 bases for J, with a gap of 16 bases between the germline ends. Library construction relied on the immunoSEQ multiplex PCR assay. The hsTCRB Kit was used according to the manufacturer's protocol to amplify rearranged TCR beta chain sequences. An Illumina MiSeq was used to sequence the TCRB libraries. The source study handled its data this way. The proprietary platform of the kit vendor was used for demultiplexing, trimming and gene mapping. TCRdb holds this immuneACCESS table with in-frame rearrangements only. Some clones are missing; in checked studies, unresolved V genes explain under half, and the rest has no known cause. That table gives V, J and clone size, and the DNA gave D and trimming. Present in this sample are about 56,000 clones, about 79% of which were seen just once. Less than 6.5% of the sample rests with the top ten.

Reading the label with the study, this specimen's time point is: week 47, end of study. A 20-mer mutant IDH1 peptide at 300 micrograms in Montanide made up each vaccine dose, which was injected subcutaneously together with topical imiquimod. Patients were given eight vaccinations, in weeks 1, 3, 5, 7, 11, 15, 19 and 23, which matched visits V03 through V10. The donors had newly diagnosed IDH1-mutant astrocytomas of WHO grade 3 or 4 that showed loss of nuclear ATRX. The samples were drawn from NOA16, a multicentre, single-arm, open-label phase I trial in Germany that tested a mutant IDH1 peptide vaccine in humans for the first time. Genomic DNA for TCRB sequencing was isolated from EDTA blood with the DNeasy Blood and Tissue Kit. Beyond this particular receptor, the publication reports: No apparent relationship was observed between pseudoprogression and alterations in the top peripheral T cell clonotypes detected by TCRB sequencing. Availability determined which PBMC samples were chosen for TCRB deep sequencing. Across multiple MHC alleles, vaccine-induced immune responses were seen in around 93% of patients. The authors noted that analyses of patient blood samples could not be reproduced because of sample limitations.

This chain joins TRBV2 to TRBJ2-5; a tentative D match to TRBD2 spans 5 bases. This clonotype was obtained from a man aged 50-60 years with glioma. The sample in question was PBMCs, obtained from a glioma patient whose treatment included an IDH1 peptide vaccine. CDR3 loop: CASSPGGGRKETQYF. The DNA sequence follows: TGTGCCAGCAGTCCAGGAGGCGGGCGAAAAGAGACCCAGTACTTC. With the portions outside the CDR3 filled from the reference TRBV2 and TRBJ2-5 genes, the complete variable region becomes EPEVTQTPSHQVTQMGQEVILRCVPISNHLYFYWYRQILGQKVEFLVSFYNNEISEKSEIFDDQFSVERPDGSNFTLKIRSTKLEDSAMYFCASSPGGGRKETQYFGPGTRLLVL.